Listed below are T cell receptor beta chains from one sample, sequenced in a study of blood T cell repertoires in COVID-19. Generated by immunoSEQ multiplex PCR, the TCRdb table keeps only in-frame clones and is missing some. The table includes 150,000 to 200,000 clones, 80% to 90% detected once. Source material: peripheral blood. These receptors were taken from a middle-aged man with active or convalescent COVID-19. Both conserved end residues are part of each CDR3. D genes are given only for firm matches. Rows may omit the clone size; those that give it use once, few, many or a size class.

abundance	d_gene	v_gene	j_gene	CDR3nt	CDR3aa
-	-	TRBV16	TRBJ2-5	TGTGCCAGCAGCCAGCGGGAAGAGACCCAGTACTTC	CASSQREETQYF
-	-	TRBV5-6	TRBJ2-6	TGTGCCAGCAAAATCGGGAGCTCTGGGGCCAACGTCCTGACTTTC	CASKIGSSGANVLTF
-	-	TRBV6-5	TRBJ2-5	TGTGCCAGCAGCTACCGGGGGAGGACAAACCAAGAGACCCAGTACTTC	CASSYRGRTNQETQYF
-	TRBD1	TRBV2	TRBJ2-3	TGTGCCAGCAGTCCGGACAGGGGGACCACAGATACGCAGTATTTT	CASSPDRGTTDTQYF
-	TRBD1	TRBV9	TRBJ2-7	TGTGCCAGCAGCCCACCGGGACAGTACGAGCAGTACTTC	CASSPPGQYEQYF
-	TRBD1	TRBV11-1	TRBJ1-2	TGTGCCAGCAGCGCCGGGACAGGGACTTATTCCTACACCTTC	CASSAGTGTYSYTF
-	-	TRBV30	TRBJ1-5	TGTGCCTGGAGTGTACGAGGGAGCCACAATCAGCCCCAGCATTTT	CAWSVRGSHNQPQHF
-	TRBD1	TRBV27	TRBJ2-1	TGTGCCAGCAGTTCTAGACAGGGCTCGTACAATGAGCAGTTCTTC	CASSSRQGSYNEQFF
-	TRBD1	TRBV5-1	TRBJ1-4	TGCGCCAGCAGCCAGACAGGGGCAACTAATGAAAAACTGTTTTTT	CASSQTGATNEKLFF
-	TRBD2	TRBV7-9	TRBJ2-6	TGTGCCAGCGACTCGAGCGGGAGGGCCGTCGCCGGGGCCAACGTCCTGACTTTC	CASDSSGRAVAGANVLTF
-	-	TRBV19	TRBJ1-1	TGTGCCAGTCCACCGGGGGGAGGCACTGAAGCTTTCTTT	CASPPGGGTEAFF
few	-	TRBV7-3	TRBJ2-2	TGTGCCAGCAGATCGGAGTCGGCCGGGGAGCTGTTTTTT	CASRSESAGELFF
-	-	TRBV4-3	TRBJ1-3	TGCGCCAGCAGCCAAGAAAAACAGGGTAAGGTTTTCCGTCGAAACACCATATATTTT	CASSQEKQGKVFRRNTIYF
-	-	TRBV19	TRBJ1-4	TGTGCCAGTAACCACCGGGCTAATGAAAAACTGTTTTTT	CASNHRANEKLFF
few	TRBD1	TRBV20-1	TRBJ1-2	TGCAGTGCTAGGGAGACAGGGGCCACCTTC	CSARETGATF
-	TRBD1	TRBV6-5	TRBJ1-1	TGTGCCAGCAGTCGGACAGGGAGCACTGAAGCTTTCTTT	CASSRTGSTEAFF
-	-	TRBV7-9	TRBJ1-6	TGTGCCAGCAGCTTAGACCAGTCGATAAATTCACCCCTCCACTTT	CASSLDQSINSPLHF
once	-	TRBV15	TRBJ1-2	TGTGCCACCAGCAGAGAGGGGCTCGGCTACACCTTC	CATSREGLGYTF
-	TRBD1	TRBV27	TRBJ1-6	TGTGCCAGCAGCGACAGGGGAGGCTCACCCCTCCACTTT	CASSDRGGSPLHF
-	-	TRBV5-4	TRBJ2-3	TGTGCCAGCAGCAGGCAGGGCACAGATACGCAGTATTTT	CASSRQGTDTQYF
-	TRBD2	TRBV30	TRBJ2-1	TGTGCCTGGAGTGTAGGGACTAGCGCATCCAATGAGCAGTTCTTC	CAWSVGTSASNEQFF
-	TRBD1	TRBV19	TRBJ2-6	TGTGCCAGCGCCCGGGACAGCTACTCTGGGGCCAACGTCCTGACTTTC	CASARDSYSGANVLTF
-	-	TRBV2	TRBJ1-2	TGTGCCAGCAGTTTAGGGGCTGGCTACACCTTC	CASSLGAGYTF
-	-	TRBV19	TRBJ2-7	TGTGCCAGTAGCCGGACACCCTACGAGCAGTACTTC	CASSRTPYEQYF
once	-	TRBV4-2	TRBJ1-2	TGTGCCAGCAGCTACCAAGGGGGGGCATCCCTTTCTAACTATGGCTACACCTTC	CASSYQGGASLSNYGYTF
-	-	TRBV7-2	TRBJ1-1	TGTGCCAGCAGCTTAGAAACAGGAGAAGCTTTCTTT	CASSLETGEAFF
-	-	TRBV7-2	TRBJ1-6	TGTGCCAGCAGCTTCTCGACAGGTGCTAACTCACCCCTCCACTTT	CASSFSTGANSPLHF
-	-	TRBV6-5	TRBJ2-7	TGTGCCAGCAGTTACTCGATCACCCCGGGAGAGCAGTACTTC	CASSYSITPGEQYF
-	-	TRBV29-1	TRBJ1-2	TGCAGCATTTCCCTCGGTTCCCACTATGGCTACACCTTC	CSISLGSHYGYTF
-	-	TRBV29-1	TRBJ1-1	TGCAGCGTGGAAGGAGCACAGGAAGCTTTCTTT	CSVEGAQEAFF
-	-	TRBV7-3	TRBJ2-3	TGTGCCAGCAGCCAGATGGGGCTTGGGTCTACAGATACGCAGTATTTT	CASSQMGLGSTDTQYF
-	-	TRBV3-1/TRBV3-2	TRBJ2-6	TGTGCCAGCAGCCAAGAGGGGGCGGGGGCCAACGTCCTGACTTTC	CASSQEGAGANVLTF
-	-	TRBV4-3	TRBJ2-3	TGCGCCAGCAGCCAAACAGCTAGCACAGATACGCAGTATTTT	CASSQTASTDTQYF
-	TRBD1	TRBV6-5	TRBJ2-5	TGTGCCAGCAGACAGGGGGCGGGGGAGACCCAGTACTTC	CASRQGAGETQYF
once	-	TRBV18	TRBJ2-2	TGTGCCAGCTCACCACCGTCCCAGGGCGAAACCGGGGAGCTGTTTTTT	CASSPPSQGETGELFF
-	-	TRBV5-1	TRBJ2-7	TGCGCCAGCAGCCAGAACAGCTACGAGCAGTACTTC	CASSQNSYEQYF
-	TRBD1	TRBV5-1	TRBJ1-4	TGCGCCAGCGGACAGGGTGCAACTAATGAAAAACTGTTTTTT	CASGQGATNEKLFF
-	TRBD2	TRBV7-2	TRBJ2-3	TGTGCCAGCATCGTACTAGCGGGGGGCCGTGATACGCAGTATTTT	CASIVLAGGRDTQYF
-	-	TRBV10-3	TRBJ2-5	TGTGCCACCCGACTAGGGTCGGAGGAGACCCAGTACTTC	CATRLGSEETQYF
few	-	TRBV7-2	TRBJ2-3	TGTGCCAGCAGCTCGAGTAGCGGACTCGTAGGGCAGTATTTT	CASSSSSGLVGQYF
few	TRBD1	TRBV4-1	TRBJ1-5	TGCGCCAGCAGCCGGACCGACAGGGTGGTAAACGCGGCCCAGCATTTT	CASSRTDRVVNAAQHF
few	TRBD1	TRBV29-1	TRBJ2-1	TGCAGCACCTGGACAGGGGGCTCCTACAATGAGCAGTTCTTC	CSTWTGGSYNEQFF
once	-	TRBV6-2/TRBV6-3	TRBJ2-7	TGTGCCAGCAGTCCGCCGGCCTACGAGCAGTACTTC	CASSPPAYEQYF
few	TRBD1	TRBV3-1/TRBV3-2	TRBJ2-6	TGTGCCAGCAGCCGCGGGACAGGGTGGTCTGGGGCCAACGTCCTGACTTTC	CASSRGTGWSGANVLTF
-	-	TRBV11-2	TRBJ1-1	TGTGCCAGCAGCGCCCTCGGAGGGAGTACTGAAGCTTTCTTT	CASSALGGSTEAFF
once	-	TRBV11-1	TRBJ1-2	TGTGCCAGCAGCTCGACAGGTTATGGCTACACCTTC	CASSSTGYGYTF
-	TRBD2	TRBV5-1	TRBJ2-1	TGCGCCAGCAGCTTGGGACTAGCGGGAGAGAATGAGCAGTTCTTC	CASSLGLAGENEQFF
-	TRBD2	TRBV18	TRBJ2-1	TGTGCCAGCTCACCATATAAGGCGGGAGGAAATGAGCAGTTCTTC	CASSPYKAGGNEQFF
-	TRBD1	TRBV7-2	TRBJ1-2	TGTGCCAGCAGAGCGGGACAGGGGTATGGCTACACCTTC	CASRAGQGYGYTF
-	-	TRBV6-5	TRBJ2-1	TGTGCCAGCAGTAGTACAGGGTCGGCTTACAATGAGCAGTTCTTC	CASSSTGSAYNEQFF